The rows below give T cell receptor beta chains drawn from one sample of a study of radiotherapy plus CTLA-4 blockade in lung cancer. Assay used: immunoSEQ multiplex PCR; TCRdb lists only in-frame clones, some missing. Among around 37,000 clones listed, roughly 70% were seen once. The source was peripheral blood, collected from a patient treated with radiotherapy plus ipilimumab. These receptor sequences come from a human donor with non-small cell lung cancer that progressed on radiotherapy plus ipilimumab. Each CDR3 is given without its conserved first and last residue.

TRBJ1-4 | TRBV5-1 | ASSPGQGWEKLF
TRBJ1-5 | TRBV6-6 | ASSPGQGMSNQPQH
TRBJ1-1 | TRBV19 | ASGYVNTEAF
TRBJ1-5 | TRBV4-2 | ASSQERGSPQPQH
TRBJ1-1 | TRBV6-6 | ASSPDRDSTEAF
TRBJ2-5 | TRBV5-1 | ASSLRPLAGETQY
TRBJ1-2 | TRBV29-1 | SVTGDYGYT
TRBJ2-7 | TRBV29-1 | SVEGPAGSYEQY
TRBJ2-1 | TRBV2 | ASSEAVAGGAEQF
TRBJ2-7 | TRBV2 | ASTPSSYEQY
TRBJ2-5 | TRBV9 | ASSPSTGGLETQY
TRBJ2-1 | TRBV7-8 | ASSGGLPNEQF
TRBJ1-2 | TRBV19 | ASSIMDNYGYT
TRBJ1-5 | TRBV28 | ASSLGGSNQPQH
TRBJ1-1 | TRBV19 | ASSIGGAEAF
TRBJ2-7 | TRBV9 | ASSISGASYEQY
TRBJ2-2 | TRBV7-9 | ASSLTSTGELF
TRBJ1-4 | TRBV15 | ATTVRNNEKLF
TRBJ2-7 | TRBV28 | ASLKQGRGREQY
TRBJ2-7 | TRBV16 | ASSQSKGTSSYEQY
TRBJ1-4 | TRBV27 | ASSLIRYEKLF
TRBJ2-7 | TRBV28 | ASRTSGSRYEQY
TRBJ2-2 | TRBV9 | ASSTRTGGTGELF
TRBJ2-3 | TRBV2 | ASSPLGARTDTQY
TRBJ2-5 | TRBV10-2 | ASSDIRVSLQETQY
TRBJ1-2 | TRBV5-4 | ASSLLGIGYGYT
TRBJ1-1 | TRBV7-8 | ASSGRQGFTEAF
TRBJ1-2 | TRBV10-3 | AISVDGNDGYT
TRBJ1-2 | TRBV4-3 | ASSQGRTVLNGYT
TRBJ1-5 | TRBV27 | ASSDRGAPNQPQH
TRBJ2-7 | TRBV7-8 | ASRTRVDRTDEQY
TRBJ1-2 | TRBV6-6 | ASSYSQGNYGYT
TRBJ1-5 | TRBV4-1 | ASSQGDEESQH
TRBJ2-2 | TRBV5-1 | ASSLNIGGPTGELF